The 15 T cell receptor beta chains given below trace back to one sample, sequenced in a study of T cell changes during pregnancy in multiple sclerosis (dated by TCRdb to between 2018 and 2021). The library was produced with the immunoSEQ multiplex PCR assay. TCRdb provides this immuneACCESS table in a form limited to in-frame rearrangements. Some clones are lacking; in checked studies, under half of them reflect an unresolved V gene, and why the rest are absent is not known. The sample table shows more than 65,000 clones, and approximately 94% are seen once. Roughly 0.21% of the sample comes from the top ten. This specimen was CD4+ T cells from peripheral blood mononuclear cells, taken before pregnancy. The receptors originated from a female donor with multiple sclerosis, enrolled in a pregnancy study.

This rearrangement joins TRBV2 to TRBJ2-3; D is unclear. The germline V and J ends were trimmed by 7 bases and 4 bases, with 12 bases remaining between them. The CDR3 has 13 amino acids. The germline V gene encodes CDR1 SNHLY and CDR2 FYNNEI. In DNA, the CDR3 is TGTGCCAGCAACGTGCTAGGATCAGATACGCAGTATTTT. Protein sequence: CASNVLGSDTQYF.

V gene TRBV7-2 combines with J gene TRBJ2-5; 8 bases are a match to TRBD1. V dropped 2 bases and J dropped 1; count of bases not matched to a gene: 3. The germline V gene encodes CDR1 SGHTA and CDR2 FQGNSA. The CDR3 totals 15 residues. CDR3 loop: CASSLQGAFQETQYF. The DNA of the CDR3 is TGTGCCAGCAGCTTACAGGGGGCGTTCCAAGAGACCCAGTACTTC.

The chain carries TRBV4-1 and TRBJ1-2, with D uncertain. The V end was cut by 0 bases, the J end by 6 bases, with 17 bases between. Germline V CDR1 and CDR2: MGHRA, YSYEKL. The CDR3 sequence is 16 residues long. CDR3 in DNA: TGCGCCAGCAGCCAAGATGATTCGAGCAGGTGGGATGGCTACACCTTC. It specifies CASSQDDSSRWDGYTF.

The rearrangement links TRBV18 to TRBJ1-3, with TRBD1 identical over 10 bases. V lost 1 base and J lost 0; bases outside the gene matches: 3. The CDR3 loop spans 17 amino acids. The germline V gene encodes CDR1 KGHSH and CDR2 LQKENI. CDR3: CASSPLGQGPSGNTIYF. CDR3 sequence (DNA): TGTGCCAGCTCACCACTGGGACAGGGGCCCTCTGGAAACACCATATATTTT. The whole variable domain, remainder taken from reference TRBV18 and TRBJ1-3, is NAGVMQNPRHLVRRRGQEARLRCSPMKGHSHVYWYRQLPEEGLKFMVYLQKENIIDESGMPKERFSAEFPKEGPSILRIQQVVRGDSAAYFCASSPLGQGPSGNTIYFGEGSWLTVV.

The chain joins TRBV9 to TRBJ1-1, with D uncertain. This CDR3 is 15 amino acids long. Germline lookup yields CDR1 SGDLS and CDR2 YYNGEE. Trimming took 3 bases from V and 0 from J, leaving 12 bases between them. This chain's CDR3 is CASSGPGGLNTEAFF. As DNA, the CDR3 is TGTGCCAGCAGCGGACCTGGAGGGTTGAACACTGAAGCTTTCTTT.

J is TRBJ2-2 and V is TRBV5-1, with D perhaps TRBD1 (5 bases). The germline V and J ends were trimmed by 1 base and 10 bases, with 14 bases remaining between them. The germline V gene encodes CDR1 SGHRS and CDR2 YFSETQ. The CDR3 length is 14 residues. CDR3 region: CASSLNQGLEELFF. As DNA, the CDR3 is TGCGCCAGCAGCTTGAATCAGGGCCTGGAGGAGCTGTTTTTT.

This clone was recorded only once. V is TRBV28 and J is TRBJ2-3; D remains ambiguous. Looked up from germline, CDR1 is MDHEN and CDR2 is SYDVKM. The V and J ends lost 3 bases and 3 bases respectively, with 7 bases between them. This CDR3 is built from 13 residues. The CDR3 DNA reads as TGTGCCAGCAGTTTTTCGGTGACAGATACGCAGTATTTT. This gives the protein CASSFSVTDTQYF.

This clone appeared once. The CDR3 DNA is TGTGCCAGCAGCTTGCCCTCTACAGGGGGGAACACTGAAGCTTTCTTT. This translates into CASSLPSTGGNTEAFF. V and J are TRBV5-4 and TRBJ1-1; 8 bases fit TRBD1. Germline V gene sequence: CDR1 SGHNT, CDR2 YYREEE (reference sequence). V lost 1 base, J lost 1 base, and 6 bases stayed unmatched. The CDR3 is 16 residues long. Supplemented by reference TRBV5-4 and TRBJ1-1, the full variable domain reads ETGVTQSPTHLIKTRGQQVTLRCSSQSGHNTVSWYQQALGQGPQFIFQYYREEENGRGNFPPRFSGLQFPNYSSELNVNALELDDSALYLCASSLPSTGGNTEAFFGQGTRLTVV.

The rearrangement uses TRBV27 and TRBJ2-3; TRBD2 aligns across 9 bases. The CDR3 totals 16 residues. The germline V gene encodes CDR1 MNHEY and CDR2 SMNVEV (reference sequence). V shed 5 bases, J shed 1 base, and the junction held 7 bases outside the gene matches. Here the CDR3 reads CASSHNSGSGTDTQYF. CDR3 nucleotide sequence: TGTGCCAGCAGTCACAATAGCGGGAGTGGCACAGATACGCAGTATTTT.

This chain joins TRBV13 and TRBJ2-2; 7 bases map to TRBD1. Trimming removed 6 bases from V and 6 bases from J; junction bases left unmatched: 13. CDR3 length: 16 amino acids. CDR1 is PRHDT, CDR2 FYEKMQ, per germline (reference sequence). CDR3 region: CASSYDDRVSSGELFF. In DNA, the CDR3 is TGTGCCAGCAGTTACGACGACAGGGTTAGTTCCGGGGAGCTGTTTTTT.

This rearrangement joins TRBV18 to TRBJ1-1; maybe TRBD1 (6 bases). The CDR3 spans 15 residues. V lost 5 bases to trimming and J lost 1 base, with 14 bases between them. Germline lookup yields CDR1 KGHSH and CDR2 LQKENI. In DNA, the CDR3 is TGTGCCAGCTCATCCGGGGCAGGGGCGAACACTGAAGCTTTCTTT. The encoded protein is CASSSGAGANTEAFF.

The chain is built from TRBV5-6 and TRBJ2-7, with 9 bases lining up with TRBD2. Germline trimming cut 4 bases from V and 7 bases from J; bases unmatched to any gene: 12. The CDR3 is made up of 15 amino acids. CDR1 is SGHDT, CDR2 YYEEEE, per germline. The CDR3 protein is CASSRDPSGNWEQYF. CDR3 DNA: TGTGCCAGCAGCCGGGACCCTAGCGGGAACTGGGAGCAGTACTTC. Based on the CDR3 plus reference TRBV5-6 and TRBJ2-7, the full variable domain is DAGVTQSPTHLIKTRGQQVTLRCSPKSGHDTVSWYQQALGQGPQFIFQYYEEEERQRGNFPDRFSGHQFPNYSSELNVNALLLGDSALYLCASSRDPSGNWEQYFGPGTRLTVT.

The sample holds one count of this clone. The chain couples TRBV5-1 to TRBJ2-2; TRBD1 aligns across 8 bases. The CDR3 has 17 residues. Germline CDR1 SGHRS, CDR2 YFSETQ. The ends lost 0 bases at V and 4 bases at J; junction bases unmatched: 8. CDR3 region: CASSLEAQGASTGELFF. CDR3 sequence (DNA): TGCGCCAGCAGCTTGGAGGCTCAGGGGGCTTCCACCGGGGAGCTGTTTTTT.

The chain uses TRBV5-1 and TRBJ2-1; possible D gene TRBD2, 5 bases. Trimming shortened V by 4 bases and J by 6 bases, and 11 bases separated the two germline ends. The CDR3 has 13 amino acids. Germline loops: CDR1 SGHRS, CDR2 YFSETQ. In DNA, the CDR3 is TGCGCCAGCAGCCCGGGATCCCTCAATGAGCAGTTCTTC. It yields the protein CASSPGSLNEQFF. Based on the CDR3 plus reference TRBV5-1 and TRBJ2-1, the full variable domain is KAGVTQTPRYLIKTRGQQVTLSCSPISGHRSVSWYQQTPGQGLQFLFEYFSETQRNKGNFPGRFSGRQFSNSRSEMNVSTLELGDSALYLCASSPGSLNEQFFGPGTRLTVL.

This chain links TRBV5-1 with TRBJ2-1, with 10 positions matching TRBD1. V was clipped by 4 bases and J by 7 bases; unmatched bases: 11. This CDR3 has 16 residues. CDR1 and CDR2 (germline): SGHRS, YFSETQ. CDR3: CASSPGQGTFRNEQFF. DNA for the CDR3: TGCGCCAGCAGCCCGGGACAGGGGACTTTTAGAAATGAGCAGTTCTTC. Variable domain in full (rest from reference TRBV5-1 and TRBJ2-1): KAGVTQTPRYLIKTRGQQVTLSCSPISGHRSVSWYQQTPGQGLQFLFEYFSETQRNKGNFPGRFSGRQFSNSRSEMNVSTLELGDSALYLCASSPGQGTFRNEQFFGPGTRLTVL.